These 20 T cell receptor beta chains share one sample of origin, sequenced in a study of cytomegalovirus exposure and HLA in healthy donors. In the PCR, 60 Vbeta and 13 Jbeta primers were used. Sequencing used immunoSEQ multiplex PCR; TCRdb keeps in-frame clones, though not all of them. The sample comprises over 110,000 clones, 75% to 80% of which are singletons, and around 5.9% rests with the top ten. The sequencing sample was made of PBMCs. The receptor source for this set is a woman between 35 and 50 years old in good health and CMV-seropositive.

This clone has only one observation. The V gene is TRBV15, the J gene TRBJ2-5, with 12 nucleotides matching TRBD2. Looked up from germline, CDR1 is LNHNV and CDR2 is YYDKDF (reference sequence). Trimming removed 3 bases from V and 1 base from J; junction bases left unmatched: 0. CDR3 length: 15 residues. As DNA, the CDR3 is TGTGCCACCAGCAGGACTAGCGGGAGCCAAGAGACCCAGTACTTC. Its translation: CATSRTSGSQETQYF. Full variable domain (remainder filled in from reference TRBV15 and TRBJ2-5): DAMVIQNPRYQVTQFGKPVTLSCSQTLNHNVMYWYQQKSSQAPKLLFHYYDKDFNNEADTPDNFQSRRPNTSFCFLDIRSPGLGDTAMYLCATSRTSGSQETQYFGPGTRLLVL.

The chain couples TRBV4-2 to TRBJ2-3, with a tentative D call TRBD2 (5 bases). Deletions cut 0 bases from V and 1 base from J, with 5 bases between. CDR1 and CDR2 from the germline V gene are LGHNA and YNFKEQ. CDR3 length: 14 residues. CDR3 sequence reads: CASSQEEGTDTQYF. The CDR3 DNA sequence: TGTGCCAGCAGCCAAGAGGAGGGCACAGATACGCAGTATTTT.

This clone was seen at least ten times. The chain employs TRBV5-1 and TRBJ2-4; TRBD2 agrees at 8 bases. Per germline, CDR1 SGHRS and CDR2 YFSETQ. The CDR3 length is 15 residues. V shed 0 bases, J shed 8 bases, and the junction held 7 bases outside the gene matches. The CDR3 sequence is CASSLESGSFHIQYF. CDR3 nucleotide sequence: TGCGCCAGCAGCTTGGAGAGCGGGAGTTTTCACATTCAGTACTTC.

The V and J genes are TRBV25-1 and TRBJ2-1; 9 bases fit TRBD2. With 5 bases clipped from V and 15 bases from J, the junction kept 11 bases outside the gene matches. The germline V gene has CDR1 MGHDK and CDR2 SYGVNS. The CDR3 contains 13 residues. CDR3 in amino acids: CASSLGVAGAMFF. Here the CDR3 DNA reads TGTGCCAGCAGTTTGGGGGTAGCGGGAGCCATGTTCTTC.

The rearrangement uses TRBV28 and TRBJ2-2; TRBD2 matches 8 bases. J gave up 5 bases and V 4 bases, and 6 bases lay outside the gene matches. This CDR3 is 15 amino acids long. Germline CDR1 reads MDHEN; CDR2 reads SYDVKM. The CDR3 sequence is CASSSRGGWTGELFF. The CDR3 DNA reads as TGTGCCAGCAGTTCGCGCGGGGGGTGGACCGGGGAGCTGTTTTTT.

J is TRBJ2-5 and V is TRBV6-6; 9 bases align to TRBD2. The CDR3 is 14 amino acids. J was trimmed by 2 bases and V by 6 bases; bases with no gene match: 4. Germline assignment: CDR1 MNHNY and CDR2 SVGAGI (reference sequence). CDR3 amino acids: CASRLAGDQETQYF. The CDR3 DNA follows: TGTGCCAGCAGACTAGCGGGTGATCAAGAGACCCAGTACTTC.

The rearrangement links TRBV4-2 to TRBJ2-4; no clear D gene. From germline, CDR1 is LGHNA and CDR2 YNFKEQ. This CDR3 has 16 residues. Trimming took 0 bases from V and 0 from J, leaving 9 bases between them. CDR3 sequence (DNA): TGTGCCAGCAGCCAAGATACAGATATAGCCAAAAACATTCAGTACTTC. Translation gives CASSQDTDIAKNIQYF.

This clone showed up just a few times. This chain connects TRBV27 to TRBJ2-7; D might be TRBD2 (6 bases). Germline CDR1 reads MNHEY; CDR2 reads SMNVEV (reference sequence). V was trimmed by 4 bases and J by 0 bases, leaving 13 bases between them. This CDR3 has 15 amino acids. Written as DNA, the CDR3 is TGTGCCAGCAGTTATCGCCGGGGAGGCTCCTACGAGCAGTACTTC. Its translation: CASSYRRGGSYEQYF.

The V gene is TRBV5-1, the J gene TRBJ1-2; no firm D call. Germline V gene lookup returns CDR1 SGHRS and CDR2 YFSETQ. V was clipped by 5 bases and J by 1 base, with 9 bases between them. This CDR3 has 13 amino acids. The CDR3 nucleotides read TGCGCCAGCAGGACCGGGAGTAACTATGGCTACACCTTC. It translates to CASRTGSNYGYTF. Full variable domain (missing parts from reference TRBV5-1 and TRBJ1-2): KAGVTQTPRYLIKTRGQQVTLSCSPISGHRSVSWYQQTPGQGLQFLFEYFSETQRNKGNFPGRFSGRQFSNSRSEMNVSTLELGDSALYLCASRTGSNYGYTFGSGTRLTVV.

The gene calls are TRBV6-5 and TRBJ1-6; D gene ambiguous. The V and J ends lost 7 bases and 4 bases respectively, with 14 bases between them. The CDR3 is 15 amino acids. Per germline, CDR1 MNHEY and CDR2 SVGAGI. CDR3 DNA: TGTGCCAGCACGCGGGGATTAGGTTATAATTCACCCCTCCACTTT. Protein: CASTRGLGYNSPLHF.

This clone came up once. V and J are TRBV28 and TRBJ1-2, with 12 bases fitting TRBD1. Trimming removed 4 bases from V and 4 bases from J; junction bases left unmatched: 10. CDR3 length equals 17 residues. Per the germline V gene, CDR1 is MDHEN and CDR2 is SYDVKM. CDR3 sequence reads: CASSWGGDRGRVYGYTF. The CDR3 DNA is TGTGCCAGCAGTTGGGGGGGGGACAGGGGGCGCGTCTATGGCTACACCTTC.

The rearrangement links TRBV6-5 to TRBJ2-3; 8 positions agree with TRBD1. Germline V gene sequence: CDR1 MNHEY, CDR2 SVGAGI. The CDR3 is made up of 16 amino acids. V shed 0 bases, J shed 4 bases, and the junction held 6 bases outside the gene matches. DNA of the CDR3: TGTGCCAGCAGTTACTCGCCAGGGGGCATGTCAGATACGCAGTATTTT. The encoded protein is CASSYSPGGMSDTQYF.

This chain joins TRBV9 and TRBJ2-5; 13 bases agree with TRBD2. Germline V gene data show CDR1 as SGDLS and CDR2 as YYNGEE. CDR3 length equals 19 residues. V gave up 0 bases and J gave up 5 bases; unmatched junction bases: 13. The chain's CDR3 is CASSVGDWRTSGSTETQYF. The CDR3, as DNA: TGTGCCAGCAGCGTAGGAGATTGGAGGACTAGCGGGAGTACGGAGACCCAGTACTTC.

As concerns this clone: Additional DNA sequences in this sample encode the identical CDR3. This chain uses TRBV5-1 with TRBJ2-5; 7 bases match TRBD1. The V and J ends lost 0 bases and 3 bases, in that order; junction bases with no gene match: 5. The CDR3 is 15 residues long. Germline assignment: CDR1 SGHRS and CDR2 YFSETQ. CDR3 sequence reads: CASSLGGTGEETQYF. The CDR3 coding sequence is TGCGCCAGCAGCTTGGGCGGAACAGGGGAAGAGACCCAGTACTTC.

This clone appeared a few times. The J gene is TRBJ2-1, the V gene TRBV29-1; 7 bases are a match to TRBD2. J gave up 3 bases and V 3 bases, and 2 bases lay outside the gene matches. Germline V CDR1 and CDR2: SQVTM, ANQGSEA. The CDR3 has 13 amino acids. The CDR3 is CSVELAVYNEQFF. CDR3 sequence (DNA): TGCAGCGTTGAGCTAGCGGTCTACAATGAGCAGTTCTTC.

The chain has TRBV15 and TRBJ2-7; 9 bases line up with TRBD1. With 4 bases clipped from V and 4 bases from J, the junction kept 5 bases outside the gene matches. This CDR3 contains 14 residues. Germline CDR1 and CDR2: LNHNV and YYDKDF (reference sequence). CDR3 in DNA: TGTGCCACCAGCATTAGACAGGGGGGGTACGAGCAGTACTTC. This sequence encodes CATSIRQGGYEQYF. Drawing the rest from reference TRBV15 and TRBJ2-7, the complete variable domain is DAMVIQNPRYQVTQFGKPVTLSCSQTLNHNVMYWYQQKSSQAPKLLFHYYDKDFNNEADTPDNFQSRRPNTSFCFLDIRSPGLGDTAMYLCATSIRQGGYEQYFGPGTRLTVT.

V is TRBV6-1 and J is TRBJ2-7, with unresolved D. The CDR3 loop spans 14 amino acids. The V end lost 2 bases, the J end lost 7 bases, and 15 bases lay between the germline ends. The germline gives CDR1 MNHNS, CDR2 SASEGT. The CDR3 bases are TGTGCCAGCAGTGAACGTCGAGGCCCTAGGGAGCAGTACTTC. Translated: CASSERRGPREQYF.

This clone turned up a few times. The chain links TRBV4-2 to TRBJ1-1; D is unresolved. Germline-derived CDR1 and CDR2 are LGHNA and YNFKEQ. This CDR3 spans 13 amino acids. V dropped 3 bases and J dropped 3 bases, with 8 bases sitting between them. This CDR3 is CASSHPYDTEAFF. In DNA, the CDR3 is TGTGCCAGCAGCCACCCCTATGACACTGAAGCTTTCTTT.

The rearrangement joins TRBV5-4 to TRBJ2-1; 10 bases align to TRBD2. The V gene end was trimmed by 1 base and the J gene end by 3 bases; junction bases not matched to a gene: 1. The CDR3 is 15 residues long. Germline V lookup: CDR1 SGHNT, CDR2 YYREEE (reference sequence). The CDR3 nucleotides read TGTGCCAGCAGCTTGAGACTAGCGGGCTACAATGAGCAGTTCTTC. Translation: CASSLRLAGYNEQFF. Filled out from reference TRBV5-4 and TRBJ2-1, the complete variable domain reads ETGVTQSPTHLIKTRGQQVTLRCSSQSGHNTVSWYQQALGQGPQFIFQYYREEENGRGNFPPRFSGLQFPNYSSELNVNALELDDSALYLCASSLRLAGYNEQFFGPGTRLTVL.

V gene TRBV5-4 combines with J gene TRBJ2-7; 13 nucleotides match TRBD2. This CDR3 contains 17 residues. In germline, CDR1 is SGHNT, CDR2 YYREEE (reference sequence). V shed 4 bases, J shed 7 bases, and the junction held 14 bases outside the gene matches. CDR3 protein: CASSPGTGLAGEKEQYF. The DNA for the CDR3 is TGTGCCAGCAGCCCCGGGACAGGACTAGCGGGAGAAAAAGAGCAGTACTTC.